This passage covers 27 T cell receptor beta chains from one sample sequenced in a study of T cell changes during pregnancy in multiple sclerosis. Profiled with immunoSEQ multiplex PCR; TCRdb holds only in-frame clones, not every one. The repertoire holds about 96,000 clones, with 80% to 95% as singletons. The sequencing here drew on peripheral blood, taken in the first trimester of pregnancy. These receptors all come from a female donor with multiple sclerosis, enrolled in a pregnancy study.

J is TRBJ1-1 and V is TRBV7-8, with 7 positions matching TRBD1. Germline V lookup: CDR1 SGHVS, CDR2 FQNEAQ. V shed 5 bases and J 4 bases; nucleotides not matched to a gene: 19. This CDR3 has 18 residues. The DNA of the CDR3 is TGTGCCAGCAGCGCAAACGCCAATACTAGGGGGCGCGGCACTGAAGCTTTCTTT. It encodes CASSANANTRGRGTEAFF.

The genes are TRBV9 and TRBJ1-1, with 7 bases fitting TRBD1. CDR1 SGDLS and CDR2 YYNGEE come from the germline V gene. This CDR3 comprises 15 residues. V lost 4 bases to trimming and J lost 0 bases; unmatched junction nucleotides: 6. The CDR3 nucleotides are TGTGCCAGCAGCTTCGGACAGGCGATGAACACTGAAGCTTTCTTT. Encoded protein: CASSFGQAMNTEAFF. Based on the CDR3 plus reference TRBV9 and TRBJ1-1, the full variable domain is DSGVTQTPKHLITATGQRVTLRCSPRSGDLSVYWYQQSLDQGLQFLIQYYNGEERAKGNILERFSAQQFPDLHSELNLSSLELGDSALYFCASSFGQAMNTEAFFGQGTRLTVV.

This clone was detected once. The genes are TRBV28 and TRBJ2-7, with 7 bases aligning to TRBD1. V trimming: 5 bases; J trimming: 3 bases; junction bases outside the gene matches: 10. Germline loops: CDR1 MDHEN, CDR2 SYDVKM. The CDR3 runs to 15 residues. The DNA of the CDR3 is TGTGCCAGCAGTCAGACAGGGCTGAGTGACTACGAGCAGTACTTC. Its translation: CASSQTGLSDYEQYF. Combining the CDR3 with reference TRBV28 and TRBJ2-7 gives the whole variable domain DVKVTQSSRYLVKRTGEKVFLECVQDMDHENMFWYRQDPGLGLRLIYFSYDVKMKEKGDIPEGYSVSREKKERFSLILESASTNQTSMYLCASSQTGLSDYEQYFGPGTRLTVT.

The CDR3 spells CASSSPPGTSLSGTQYF. The CDR3 DNA sequence: TGTGCCAGCAGCTCCCCTCCAGGGACTAGTCTGTCAGGAACGCAGTATTTT. This sequence joins TRBV11-2 and TRBJ2-3, with 8 bases aligning to TRBD2. After removal of 4 bases from V and 9 bases from J, the junction contained 18 bases not matched to a gene. Germline assignment: CDR1 SGHAT and CDR2 FQNNGV. The CDR3 runs 17 residues.

The genes are TRBV7-4 and TRBJ2-4, with D unresolved. The CDR3 extends over 19 amino acids. Trimming took off 2 bases at V and 0 bases at J, with 20 bases between the two ends. Per germline, CDR1 SGHVT and CDR2 SQSDAQ. The CDR3 DNA follows: TGTGCCAGCAGCTTAAGAGGTCGGTGGCTTAACCTAGCCAAAAACATTCAGTACTTC. This gives the protein CASSLRGRWLNLAKNIQYF.

CDR3 coding DNA: TGTGCCAGCAGCTTAGCTTCGAAGACAGGGGGCCGGGGTGAGCAGTTCTTC. This translates into CASSLASKTGGRGEQFF. This chain links TRBV11-1 with TRBJ2-1; 10 nucleotides align to TRBD1. The germline V gene encodes CDR1 SGHAT and CDR2 FQDESV (reference sequence). This CDR3 is built from 17 residues. The trim removed 0 bases at V and 9 bases at J, leaving 11 bases unmatched.

This chain joins TRBV19 and TRBJ1-2; maybe TRBD1 (5 bases). Between the trimmed V and J ends, which lost 0 bases and 4 bases, there was a span of 12 bases. The CDR3 has 15 residues. In germline, CDR1 is LNHDA, CDR2 SQIVND (reference sequence). CDR3 residues: CASSIDRGGIYGYTF. CDR3 nucleotide sequence: TGTGCCAGTAGTATAGATCGGGGGGGAATCTATGGCTACACCTTC.

The rearrangement links TRBV5-1 to TRBJ2-3, with unresolved D. V gave up 4 bases and J gave up 2 bases, with 14 bases separating them. Looked up from germline, CDR1 is SGHRS and CDR2 is YFSETQ. The length of the CDR3 is 15 residues. CDR3 protein: CASSAFEALTDTQYF. The CDR3 bases are TGCGCCAGCAGCGCCTTTGAGGCTCTCACAGATACGCAGTATTTT. Full variable domain (remainder filled in from reference TRBV5-1 and TRBJ2-3): KAGVTQTPRYLIKTRGQQVTLSCSPISGHRSVSWYQQTPGQGLQFLFEYFSETQRNKGNFPGRFSGRQFSNSRSEMNVSTLELGDSALYLCASSAFEALTDTQYFGPGTRLTVL.

The V call is TRBV7-2, the J call TRBJ2-7, with 7 bases fitting TRBD2. With V trimmed by 1 base and J by 2 bases, 8 bases remained unmatched. CDR1 SGHTA and CDR2 FQGNSA come from the germline V gene. This CDR3 contains 16 residues. In nucleotides, the CDR3 is TGTGCCAGCAGCTTAGGGGTTGGGGGGAGGGCCTACGAGCAGTACTTC. Amino acid sequence: CASSLGVGGRAYEQYF.

V gene TRBV10-3 combines with J gene TRBJ2-6, with D perhaps TRBD1 (6 bases). Trimming removed 5 bases at V and 4 bases at J, with 12 bases between. This CDR3 is 15 amino acids long. CDR1 and CDR2 (germline): ENHRY, SYGVKD. The CDR3 sequence: CAISPRGTGANVLTF. CDR3 sequence (DNA): TGTGCCATCAGTCCCAGGGGCACCGGGGCCAACGTCCTGACTTTC.

This chain links TRBV27 with TRBJ2-1; no reliable D call. CDR3 length: 14 residues. CDR1 and CDR2 (germline): MNHEY, SMNVEV (reference sequence). V lost 4 bases and J 0 bases, leaving 7 bases between the germline ends. CDR3 protein: CASSSSSSYNEQFF. The CDR3 DNA reads as TGTGCCAGCAGTTCCTCGAGCTCCTACAATGAGCAGTTCTTC.

V is TRBV15 and J is TRBJ2-7; D unresolved. Germline CDR1 LNHNV, CDR2 YYDKDF (reference sequence). Trimming removed 1 base from V and 1 base from J, with 11 bases in between. CDR3 length: 15 amino acids. CDR3 coding DNA: TGTGCCACCAGCAGAGGTCGGCTGACTTCCTACGAGCAGTACTTC. Encoded protein: CATSRGRLTSYEQYF.

The V and J genes are TRBV5-4 and TRBJ1-1; D is uncertain. Trimming removed 1 base from V and 1 base from J, with 11 bases in between. The germline gives CDR1 SGHNT, CDR2 YYREEE (reference sequence). This CDR3 has 15 residues. The CDR3 DNA is TGTGCCAGCAGCTTGAGCGGCCGGTCGAACACTGAAGCTTTCTTT. Translation gives CASSLSGRSNTEAFF.

J is TRBJ2-7 and V is TRBV11-2, with a tentative D call TRBD2 (5 bases). The CDR3 sequence is 15 residues long. From germline, CDR1 is SGHAT and CDR2 FQNNGV. The V end was cut by 0 bases, the J end by 3 bases, with 12 bases between. CDR3 sequence (DNA): TGTGCCAGCAGCTTAGATAGAGGGTATGGCTACGAGCAGTACTTC. This codes for CASSLDRGYGYEQYF.

CDR3 residues: CASSAWLAGGDNEQFF. Here the CDR3 DNA reads TGTGCCAGTAGTGCGTGGCTAGCGGGAGGGGACAATGAGCAGTTCTTC. The V gene is TRBV19, the J gene TRBJ2-1, with 12 bases identical to TRBD2. This CDR3 contains 16 residues. The germline V gene has CDR1 LNHDA and CDR2 SQIVND (reference sequence). With V trimmed by 5 bases and J by 5 bases, 7 bases remained unmatched. Variable domain in full (rest from reference TRBV19 and TRBJ2-1): DGGITQSPKYLFRKEGQNVTLSCEQNLNHDAMYWYRQDPGQGLRLIYYSQIVNDFQKGDIAEGYSVSREKKESFPLTVTSAQKNPTAFYLCASSAWLAGGDNEQFFGPGTRLTVL.

V is TRBV27 and J is TRBJ1-1; D may be TRBD1 (5 bases). This CDR3 contains 16 residues. Per the germline V gene, CDR1 is MNHEY and CDR2 is SMNVEV (reference sequence). Trimming shortened V by 0 bases and J by 1 base, and 12 bases separated the two germline ends. The CDR3 DNA sequence: TGTGCCAGCAGTTTATCCCTAAGCGGGGCGAACACTGAAGCTTTCTTT. Its translation is CASSLSLSGANTEAFF.

The chain is built from TRBV27 and TRBJ1-2; D remains ambiguous. This CDR3 is 16 amino acids long. The V end was cut by 6 bases, the J end by 6 bases, with 23 bases between. Germline assignment: CDR1 MNHEY and CDR2 SMNVEV (reference sequence). The CDR3 reads CASSPAGKNVRDGYTF. The CDR3 region has the DNA TGTGCCAGCAGCCCCGCGGGGAAGAATGTACGGGATGGCTACACCTTC.

J is TRBJ2-2 and V is TRBV27; 10 bases agree with TRBD2. After removal of 6 bases from V and 5 bases from J, the junction contained 9 bases not matched to a gene. The germline CDR1 and CDR2 sequences are MNHEY and SMNVEV (reference sequence). CDR3 length equals 16 residues. The CDR3 loop reads CASRGLAGGRTGELFF. The CDR3 DNA is TGTGCCAGCAGGGGGTTAGCGGGAGGACGGACCGGGGAGCTGTTTTTT.

The chain links TRBV5-6 to TRBJ2-3; 12 bases match TRBD2. Germline trimming cut 4 bases from V and 2 bases from J; bases unmatched to any gene: 5. The germline gives CDR1 SGHDT, CDR2 YYEEEE. The CDR3 consists of 16 residues. The CDR3 here is CASSLGTSGFTDTQYF. The CDR3 DNA reads as TGTGCCAGCAGCCTGGGGACTAGCGGGTTCACAGATACGCAGTATTTT.

The V and J genes are TRBV4-1 and TRBJ2-1, with TRBD2 matching 7 bases. V lost 1 base to trimming and J lost 5 bases; unmatched junction nucleotides: 11. In germline, CDR1 is MGHRA, CDR2 YSYEKL. The CDR3 sequence is 17 residues long. The CDR3 DNA sequence: TGCGCCAGCAGCCAAGTTCTCAGGGCTAGCGGAGACAATGAGCAGTTCTTC. It is translated as CASSQVLRASGDNEQFF.

This clone was counted once. This chain joins TRBV19 and TRBJ2-7; D is ambiguous. Deletions cut 10 bases from V and 0 bases from J, with 10 bases between. CDR3 length: 12 amino acids. Germline CDR1 LNHDA, CDR2 SQIVND (reference sequence). In nucleotides, the CDR3 is TGTGCCACATCTAGAGACTCCTACGAGCAGTACTTC. Amino acid sequence: CATSRDSYEQYF. Looking up the rest from reference TRBV19 and TRBJ2-7 gives the full variable domain: DGGITQSPKYLFRKEGQNVTLSCEQNLNHDAMYWYRQDPGQGLRLIYYSQIVNDFQKGDIAEGYSVSREKKESFPLTVTSAQKNPTAFYLCATSRDSYEQYFGPGTRLTVT.

The V call is TRBV28, the J call TRBJ2-3, with D possibly matching TRBD2 (6 bases). The CDR3 length is 15 residues. V was trimmed by 3 bases and J by 1 base, leaving 11 bases between them. Per the germline V gene, CDR1 is MDHEN and CDR2 is SYDVKM. In nucleotides, the CDR3 is TGTGCCAGCAGTTTTGGGGCTAGCGGCACAGATACGCAGTATTTT. This encodes CASSFGASGTDTQYF.

V and J are TRBV25-1 and TRBJ2-1, with 9 bases lining up with TRBD1. The junction had 9 bases not matched to a gene; V was cut back by 6 bases and J by 6 bases. Germline CDR1 is MGHDK and CDR2 is SYGVNS. The CDR3 has 15 amino acids. The CDR3: CASSNPGQGTNEQFF. The CDR3 DNA reads TGTGCCAGCAGCAACCCGGGACAGGGCACCAATGAGCAGTTCTTC.

This chain links TRBV19 with TRBJ1-3; no reliable D call. CDR1 and CDR2 (germline): LNHDA, SQIVND (reference sequence). The germline V and J ends were trimmed by 11 bases and 0 bases, with 14 bases remaining between them. The CDR3 runs 14 residues. The CDR3 coding sequence is TGTGCCCAAAGCCCTCGAATCTCTGGAAACACCATATATTTT. It yields the protein CAQSPRISGNTIYF.

The chain has TRBV19 and TRBJ2-1, with TRBD2 matching 7 bases. CDR1 is LNHDA and CDR2 is SQIVND in the germline V gene (reference sequence). The CDR3 has 16 amino acids. The V and J ends lost 7 bases and 2 bases, in that order; junction bases with no gene match: 11. The CDR3 sequence is CASTSRGRGTYNEQFF. In nucleotides, the CDR3 is TGTGCCAGTACCTCGCGAGGGAGGGGAACCTACAATGAGCAGTTCTTC.

This clone was seen only once. V usage is TRBV29-1 and J usage is TRBJ1-1; 7 positions match TRBD1. CDR1 is SQVTM and CDR2 is ANQGSEA in the germline V gene. The CDR3 has 12 residues. Trimming removed 6 bases from V and 3 bases from J; junction bases left unmatched: 4. The CDR3 DNA reads as TGCAGCGTATTCAGGGGGGACACTGAAGCTTTCTTT. It specifies CSVFRGDTEAFF.

The rearrangement links TRBV7-9 to TRBJ2-1; 9 bases align to TRBD2. With V trimmed by 5 bases and J by 7 bases, 21 bases remained unmatched. Germline V lookup: CDR1 SEHNR, CDR2 FQNEAQ (reference sequence). This CDR3 comprises 19 residues. DNA of the CDR3: TGTGCCAGCAGCCCAGGGCTAGCGGGATCGCCGTCTTTATCGAATGAGCAGTTCTTC. Its protein is CASSPGLAGSPSLSNEQFF.